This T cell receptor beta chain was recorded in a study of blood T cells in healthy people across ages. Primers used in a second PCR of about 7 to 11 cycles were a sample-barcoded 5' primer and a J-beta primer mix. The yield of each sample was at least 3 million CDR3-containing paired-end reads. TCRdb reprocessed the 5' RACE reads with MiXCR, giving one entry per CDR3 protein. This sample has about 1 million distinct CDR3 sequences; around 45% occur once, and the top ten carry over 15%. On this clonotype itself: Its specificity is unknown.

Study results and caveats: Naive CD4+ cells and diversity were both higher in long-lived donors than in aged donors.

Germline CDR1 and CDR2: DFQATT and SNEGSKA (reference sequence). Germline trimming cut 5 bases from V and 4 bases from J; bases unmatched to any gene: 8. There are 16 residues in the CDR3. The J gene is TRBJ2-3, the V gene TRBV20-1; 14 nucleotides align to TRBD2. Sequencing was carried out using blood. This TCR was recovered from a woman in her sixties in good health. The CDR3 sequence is CSALSGTSGRADTQYF. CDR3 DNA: TGCAGTGCTCTCTCCGGGACTAGCGGGAGAGCAGATACGCAGTATTTT.